This T cell receptor (beta chain) was recovered during a study of beta chain features in type 1 diabetes. General study results and limits: Comparison showed that naive, central memory and Treg TCRB repertoires appeared more similar among patients than among healthy donors. Moderate but significant shortening of TCRB CDR3s was recorded in all four CD4+ subsets from Type 1 diabetes patients.

The isolated RNA, all of it, was reverse transcribed, so expressed TCRB transcripts were what got sequenced. Clones were read by immunoSEQ multiplex PCR, and TCRdb kept only the in-frame ones, dropping some. The sample includes 300,000 to 350,000 clones, around 9% of them seen just once. As to this clone: Its target is not known.

Germline CDR1 and CDR2: SGHRS and YFSETQ. Trimming left V 0 bases short and J 0 bases short, with 13 bases between. CDR3 length equals 17 residues. The chain carries TRBV5-1 and TRBJ2-1, with D uncertain. Sequencing was carried out using central memory CD4+ T cells from blood. The receptor's source is a man between 25 and 39 years old with type 1 diabetes. As DNA, the CDR3 is TGCGCCAGCAGCTTGGCCCGGACCCGGAGCTCCTACAATGAGCAGTTCTTC. It specifies CASSLARTRSSYNEQFF.